A selection of T cell receptor beta chains follows, all from one sample in a study of cytomegalovirus exposure and HLA in healthy donors. TCRdb keeps only in-frame clones here, not all; method: immunoSEQ multiplex PCR. The table has under 200,000 clones, around 77% seen once; the top ten hold 2% to 2.5%. The sequencing sample was made of PBMCs. The source is a woman in her thirties in good health and CMV-seropositive. Both conserved end residues are part of each CDR3. The D gene is left open where the match is weak. Rows give clone size only sometimes, using once, few, many, or a class for an expanded clone.

DNA: TGTGCCAGCAGCTCTACCGGGCCCTCCAGGGTGTTCTTC
CDR3: CASSSTGPSRVFF
size: few
J: TRBJ2-1
D: .
V: TRBV6-6

DNA: TGTGCCAGCAGTCCCCGGGGACAGGGGAATTCACCCCTCCACTTT
CDR3: CASSPRGQGNSPLHF
size: .
J: TRBJ1-6
D: TRBD1
V: TRBV28

DNA: TGTGCCAGTAGCGGGACAGCTATACAGCCCCAGCATTTT
CDR3: CASSGTAIQPQHF
size: .
J: TRBJ1-5
D: TRBD1
V: TRBV19

DNA: TGTGCCAGCAGCTTAGCGGTTGGTGCGGGATACACAGATACGCAGTATTTT
CDR3: CASSLAVGAGYTDTQYF
size: .
J: TRBJ2-3
D: .
V: TRBV7-8

DNA: TGTGCCAGCAGTCCGACAGGGGGCAATGGAAACACCATATATTTT
CDR3: CASSPTGGNGNTIYF
size: .
J: TRBJ1-3
D: TRBD1
V: TRBV6-6

DNA: TGTGCCAGCAGCTTTCAAGCGGACTCCTACAATGAGCAGTTCTTC
CDR3: CASSFQADSYNEQFF
size: once
J: TRBJ2-1
D: .
V: TRBV5-4

DNA: TGTGCCAGCAGTGATACAGGGGGCTCCTATAATTCACCCCTCCACTTT
CDR3: CASSDTGGSYNSPLHF
size: once
J: TRBJ1-6
D: TRBD1
V: TRBV25-1

DNA: TGTGCCAGCAGCTTGGTAGCGGGGTCGTGGGGCTACACCTTC
CDR3: CASSLVAGSWGYTF
size: once
J: TRBJ1-2
D: .
V: TRBV5-4

DNA: TGTGCCAGTAGTAAGACATCAACTAATGAAAAACTGTTTTTT
CDR3: CASSKTSTNEKLFF
size: .
J: TRBJ1-4
D: .
V: TRBV19

DNA: TGTGCCAGCCTTCGGCGGGGGGTCAATCAGCCCCAGCATTTT
CDR3: CASLRRGVNQPQHF
size: .
J: TRBJ1-5
D: .
V: TRBV11-2

DNA: TGTGCCAGCAGGGACAAGGGGACAGGGCGTTCACCCCTCCACTTT
CDR3: CASRDKGTGRSPLHF
size: few
J: TRBJ1-6
D: TRBD1
V: TRBV6-6

DNA: TGTGCCTGGAGTGTAAGAGTCACTGAAGCTTTCTTT
CDR3: CAWSVRVTEAFF
size: few
J: TRBJ1-1
D: .
V: TRBV30

DNA: TGCGCCAGCAGCCAAGATCGGCAGAGGGAAAAACTGTTTTTT
CDR3: CASSQDRQREKLFF
size: .
J: TRBJ1-4
D: .
V: TRBV4-3

DNA: TGCGCCAGCAGCCTCCTGGGGACTAGCAGGAATGAGCAGTTCTTC
CDR3: CASSLLGTSRNEQFF
size: .
J: TRBJ2-1
D: TRBD2
V: TRBV4-1

DNA: TGTGCCAGCAGCCCCGGGACTAGCGGGAGCTCCTACGAGCAGTACTTC
CDR3: CASSPGTSGSSYEQYF
size: .
J: TRBJ2-7
D: TRBD2
V: TRBV5-4

DNA: TGTGCCACCAGCCCCGGGGGGGGGACACGCACTAACTCCTACGAGCAGTACTTC
CDR3: CATSPGGGTRTNSYEQYF
size: few
J: TRBJ2-7
D: TRBD2
V: TRBV15

DNA: TGCGCCAGCAGCCAAGATTGGAGCCCAATCGCCCCCACAGATACGCAGTATTTT
CDR3: CASSQDWSPIAPTDTQYF
size: .
J: TRBJ2-3
D: .
V: TRBV4-3

DNA: TGTGCCAGCAGTTTCCACCTGACAGGGATCAGGGTTAGGAACACTGAAGCTTTCTTT
CDR3: CASSFHLTGIRVRNTEAFF
size: .
J: TRBJ1-1
D: TRBD1
V: TRBV28

DNA: TGTGCCAGCAGTTTCCCTGGGGGCATCTACGAGCAGTACTTC
CDR3: CASSFPGGIYEQYF
size: once
J: TRBJ2-7
D: .
V: TRBV28

DNA: TGTGCCAGCAGCCTTTTCTCGGGACAGGGAGGAGGAAACACCATATATTTT
CDR3: CASSLFSGQGGGNTIYF
size: .
J: TRBJ1-3
D: TRBD1
V: TRBV9

DNA: TGCGCCAGCAGCCAAGATCAGGGGTGGGACTATGGCTACACCTTC
CDR3: CASSQDQGWDYGYTF
size: .
J: TRBJ1-2
D: .
V: TRBV4-3

DNA: TGTGCCAGCAGTGTCGCAACTGCAAGCTCCTACGAGCAGTACTTC
CDR3: CASSVATASSYEQYF
size: .
J: TRBJ2-7
D: .
V: TRBV2

DNA: TGTGCCAGCAGCGTAGGAGGGGGTCCCGGCACTGAAGCTTTCTTT
CDR3: CASSVGGGPGTEAFF
size: .
J: TRBJ1-1
D: .
V: TRBV9

DNA: TGTGCCAGCAGTTTTCAGGGGCTTAACACTGAAGCTTTCTTT
CDR3: CASSFQGLNTEAFF
size: .
J: TRBJ1-1
D: .
V: TRBV28

DNA: TGTGCCAGCAGTTCACTCAATCAGCCCCAGCATTTT
CDR3: CASSSLNQPQHF
size: .
J: TRBJ1-5
D: .
V: TRBV27

DNA: TGTGCCAGCAGCGATAGCGGGGCCCAGGGGGAGACCCAGTACTTC
CDR3: CASSDSGAQGETQYF
size: .
J: TRBJ2-5
D: TRBD2
V: TRBV2

DNA: TGTGCCAGCAGTTTGGGCAGGGGGGCGAACACTGAAGCTTTCTTT
CDR3: CASSLGRGANTEAFF
size: .
J: TRBJ1-1
D: TRBD1
V: TRBV27

DNA: TGTGCCAGCAGCGCCGAAATGATAGCCCCCTACGAGCAGTACTTC
CDR3: CASSAEMIAPYEQYF
size: few
J: TRBJ2-7
D: .
V: TRBV5-6

DNA: TGCGCCAGCAGCCAACCCGGACAGAAGTACCAAGAGACCCAGTACTTC
CDR3: CASSQPGQKYQETQYF
size: .
J: TRBJ2-5
D: .
V: TRBV4-1

DNA: TGTGCCAGCAGCCCTACAGGAATCTCTGGAAACACCATATATTTT
CDR3: CASSPTGISGNTIYF
size: .
J: TRBJ1-3
D: .
V: TRBV6-1

DNA: TGTGCCACCAGCAGAGAACCAGAGGGATTGAGCGAGCAGTACTTC
CDR3: CATSREPEGLSEQYF
size: .
J: TRBJ2-7
D: .
V: TRBV15

DNA: TGTGCCAGCAGCCCAATAGGACAGGGGCACACTGAAGCTTTCTTT
CDR3: CASSPIGQGHTEAFF
size: .
J: TRBJ1-1
D: TRBD1
V: TRBV11-2

DNA: TGTGCCAGCAGTTTAAAGGCCGGGGCAGGGGAGAACTATGGCTACACCTTC
CDR3: CASSLKAGAGENYGYTF
size: .
J: TRBJ1-2
D: .
V: TRBV27

DNA: TGCGCCAGCAGCCCTGACAGGGCCGGCGGCGAGCAGTACTTC
CDR3: CASSPDRAGGEQYF
size: once
J: TRBJ2-7
D: TRBD1
V: TRBV5-1

DNA: TGCGCCAGCAGCCAAGATCAGAGGCAGTGGTTCTATGGCTACACCTTC
CDR3: CASSQDQRQWFYGYTF
size: .
J: TRBJ1-2
D: .
V: TRBV4-3

DNA: TGTGCCAGCAGCTTCACTAGCGGGGGGTGGGTGCAGTATTTT
CDR3: CASSFTSGGWVQYF
size: .
J: TRBJ2-3
D: TRBD2
V: TRBV5-4

DNA: TGTGCCAGCAGCCGCCCAGGGGGCGAACTGTCTGAAGCTTTCTTT
CDR3: CASSRPGGELSEAFF
size: .
J: TRBJ1-1
D: TRBD1
V: TRBV5-4

DNA: TGTGCCAGCATCAACGTAGCGGGGGTTCGCGAAACTGAAGCTTTCTTT
CDR3: CASINVAGVRETEAFF
size: once
J: TRBJ1-1
D: .
V: TRBV6-6

DNA: TGTGCCAGCAGCGTAGACGCAGACTATGGCTACACCTTC
CDR3: CASSVDADYGYTF
size: once
J: TRBJ1-2
D: .
V: TRBV9

DNA: TGTGCCAGCAGCGTAAGTGCAGGAGGAACTGGAAACACCATATATTTT
CDR3: CASSVSAGGTGNTIYF
size: .
J: TRBJ1-3
D: .
V: TRBV9

DNA: TGCAGCGTGATTATACAGGGAGTAAGGACTGAAGCTTTCTTT
CDR3: CSVIIQGVRTEAFF
size: .
J: TRBJ1-1
D: .
V: TRBV29-1

DNA: TGTGCCAGCAGTGAAGGGGGCAATGGCTACACCTTC
CDR3: CASSEGGNGYTF
size: .
J: TRBJ1-2
D: .
V: TRBV25-1

DNA: TGTGCCAGCAGCACCCGATCAGGGGTGAACACTGAAGCTTTCTTT
CDR3: CASSTRSGVNTEAFF
size: .
J: TRBJ1-1
D: .
V: TRBV5-4

DNA: TGTGCCAGCAGCTCTAGGGGCAGGGGTTCTATCTACGAGCAGTACTTC
CDR3: CASSSRGRGSIYEQYF
size: once
J: TRBJ2-7
D: .
V: TRBV7-2

DNA: TGTGCCAGCAGCTTGGGGGGTCATACTAACACTGAAGCTTTCTTT
CDR3: CASSLGGHTNTEAFF
size: .
J: TRBJ1-1
D: .
V: TRBV28

DNA: TGTGCCAGCAGCCCAGATCTCGGGGGCGAGCAGTACTTC
CDR3: CASSPDLGGEQYF
size: .
J: TRBJ2-7
D: .
V: TRBV11-2

DNA: TGTGCCAGCAGCCGGGGACAACATCCAGGAGAGACCCAGTACTTC
CDR3: CASSRGQHPGETQYF
size: .
J: TRBJ2-5
D: .
V: TRBV2

DNA: TGTGCCAGCAGCTTGTCGGTAGGAGCGGGAGTCCCCTACGAGCAGTACTTC
CDR3: CASSLSVGAGVPYEQYF
size: .
J: TRBJ2-7
D: TRBD2
V: TRBV5-4

DNA: TGTGCCAGCAGCTTAGAGGGTGGGGGGACTGAAGCTTTCTTT
CDR3: CASSLEGGGTEAFF
size: .
J: TRBJ1-1
D: .
V: TRBV11-3

DNA: TGTGCCAGCAGCTTAGCGCACGGGGGTACCCATGGCTACACCTTC
CDR3: CASSLAHGGTHGYTF
size: .
J: TRBJ1-2
D: .
V: TRBV7-9

DNA: TGTGCCAGCAGCTCCAGGGGGCGGATCTACGAGCAGTACTTC
CDR3: CASSSRGRIYEQYF
size: .
J: TRBJ2-7
D: TRBD1
V: TRBV5-8

DNA: TGCGCCAGCAGCCAAGCTGAGGGACAGGGTTATGGCTACACCTTC
CDR3: CASSQAEGQGYGYTF
size: .
J: TRBJ1-2
D: TRBD1
V: TRBV4-3

DNA: TGCGCCAGCAGCCAAGTTCGGAACCAGGGGGCGCGTAGATCACCCCTCCACTTT
CDR3: CASSQVRNQGARRSPLHF
size: .
J: TRBJ1-6
D: TRBD1
V: TRBV4-1

DNA: TGTGCCAGCAGGGGGACAGCGTACAATGAGCAGTTCTTC
CDR3: CASRGTAYNEQFF
size: .
J: TRBJ2-1
D: TRBD1
V: TRBV27

DNA: TGTGCCACCAGCAGAGATAGGGGCAGCTACGAGCAGTACTTC
CDR3: CATSRDRGSYEQYF
size: few
J: TRBJ2-7
D: .
V: TRBV15

DNA: TGTGCCATCGCCAGGGGGCTTGGCACAGATACGCAGTATTTT
CDR3: CAIARGLGTDTQYF
size: .
J: TRBJ2-3
D: TRBD1
V: TRBV6-1

DNA: TGTGCCAGCAGTTCCCAAATAGCGGGAGTCAATGAGCAGTTCTTC
CDR3: CASSSQIAGVNEQFF
size: .
J: TRBJ2-1
D: TRBD2
V: TRBV27

DNA: TGCGCCAGCAGCCAAGGATCCAGTTCCACCTACAATGAGCAGTTCTTC
CDR3: CASSQGSSSTYNEQFF
size: .
J: TRBJ2-1
D: .
V: TRBV4-3

DNA: TGTGCCTGGAGTCGACGGCAGGGTACGGGCGGCTACACCTTC
CDR3: CAWSRRQGTGGYTF
size: once
J: TRBJ1-2
D: .
V: TRBV30